This TCR beta chain was identified in a study of regulatory T cells in long-lasting Graves disease. According to the study, TCR beta libraries were built with iRepertoire HTBI primers and CDR3-region Arm-PCR. Using its own MiXCR run on the multiplex PCR reads, TCRdb lists one record per CDR3 protein. Of 400,000 to 650,000 distinct CDR3 sequences listed, 16% are singletons. Time point described: newly diagnosed GD, antithyroid drugs for less than 3 months. TCR sequences were obtained from RNA taken from PBMCs. This clonotype was found once. The conserved phenylalanine or tryptophan normally closing the CDR3 is absent here, so this likely arose from a read error. These data are also associated with another study on T cells in Graves' hyperthyroidism and ophthalmopathy. That source reports: With the HTBI primer set, the TCR CDR3 went through a first round of RT-PCR.

The sample in question was peripheral blood mononuclear cells (PBMCs), obtained at new diagnosis, from a patient treated with antithyroid drugs. The TCR sequence derives from a woman aged 40 to 65 with Graves disease.

The CDR3 DNA follows: TGTGCCACCAGCAGAGGGACCGGGACAGGATCCGCGTCGAGGGGCTACACCTCC. Protein sequence: CATSRGTGTGSASRGYTS. The V call is TRBV15, the J call TRBJ1-2, with 8 bases matching TRBD1. The CDR3 extends over 18 amino acids. The J segment lost 8 bases and the V segment lost 1 base, leaving 18 bases of the junction unmatched. Germline V gene data show CDR1 as LNHNV and CDR2 as YYDKDF (reference sequence).